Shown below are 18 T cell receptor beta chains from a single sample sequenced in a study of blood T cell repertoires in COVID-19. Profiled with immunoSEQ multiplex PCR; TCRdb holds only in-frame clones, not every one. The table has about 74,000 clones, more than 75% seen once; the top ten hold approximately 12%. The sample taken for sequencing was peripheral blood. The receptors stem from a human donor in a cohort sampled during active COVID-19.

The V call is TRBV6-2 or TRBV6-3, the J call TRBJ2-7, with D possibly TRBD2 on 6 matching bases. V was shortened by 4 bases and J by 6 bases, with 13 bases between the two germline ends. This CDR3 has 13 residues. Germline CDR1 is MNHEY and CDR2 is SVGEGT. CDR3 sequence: CASSLLAYSEQYV. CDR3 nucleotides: TGTGCCAGCAGTTTACTAGCTTATAGCGAGCAGTACGTC.

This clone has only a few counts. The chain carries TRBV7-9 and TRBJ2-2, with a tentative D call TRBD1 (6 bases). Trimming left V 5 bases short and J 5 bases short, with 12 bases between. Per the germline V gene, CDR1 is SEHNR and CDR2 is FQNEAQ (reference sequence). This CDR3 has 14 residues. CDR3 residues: CASSRSGVTGELFF. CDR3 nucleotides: TGTGCCAGCAGCCGATCAGGGGTTACCGGGGAGCTGTTTTTT.

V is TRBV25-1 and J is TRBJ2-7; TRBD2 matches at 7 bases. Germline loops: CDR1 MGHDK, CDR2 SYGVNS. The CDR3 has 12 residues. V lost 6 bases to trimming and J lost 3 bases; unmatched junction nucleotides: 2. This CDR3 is CASSRTSYEQYF. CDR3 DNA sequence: TGTGCCAGCAGCAGGACTAGCTACGAGCAGTACTTC.

CDR3 nucleotides: TGTGCCAGTAGTATAGAAGGGGGCGCGAGAGAGACCCAGTACTTC. Amino acid sequence: CASSIEGGARETQYF. This chain uses TRBV19 with TRBJ2-5; 7 bases are shared with TRBD1. V was clipped by 0 bases and J by 4 bases; unmatched bases: 5. The CDR3 length is 15 residues. The germline V gene encodes CDR1 LNHDA and CDR2 SQIVND (reference sequence).

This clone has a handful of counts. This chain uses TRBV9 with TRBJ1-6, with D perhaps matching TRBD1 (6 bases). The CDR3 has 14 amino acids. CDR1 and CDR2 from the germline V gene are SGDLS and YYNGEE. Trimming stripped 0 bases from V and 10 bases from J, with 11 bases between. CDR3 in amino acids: CASSVEQGRSPLHF. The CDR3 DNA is TGTGCCAGCAGCGTAGAACAGGGTCGGTCACCCCTCCACTTT. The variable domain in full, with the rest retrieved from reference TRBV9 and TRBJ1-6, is DSGVTQTPKHLITATGQRVTLRCSPRSGDLSVYWYQQSLDQGLQFLIQYYNGEERAKGNILERFSAQQFPDLHSELNLSSLELGDSALYFCASSVEQGRSPLHFGNGTRLTVT.

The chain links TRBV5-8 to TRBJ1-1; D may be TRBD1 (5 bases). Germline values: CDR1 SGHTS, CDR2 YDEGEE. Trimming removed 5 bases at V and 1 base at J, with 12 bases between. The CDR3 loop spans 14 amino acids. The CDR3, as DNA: TGTGCCAGCAGGCCGCCCAGGGCGAACACTGAAGCTTTCTTT. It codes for CASRPPRANTEAFF.

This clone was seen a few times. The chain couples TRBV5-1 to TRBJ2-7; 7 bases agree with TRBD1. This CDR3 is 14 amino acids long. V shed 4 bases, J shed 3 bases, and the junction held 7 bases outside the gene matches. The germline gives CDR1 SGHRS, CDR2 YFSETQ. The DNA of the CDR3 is TGCGCCAGCAGCCTGGACAGGATAAACTACGAGCAGTACTTC. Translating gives CASSLDRINYEQYF.

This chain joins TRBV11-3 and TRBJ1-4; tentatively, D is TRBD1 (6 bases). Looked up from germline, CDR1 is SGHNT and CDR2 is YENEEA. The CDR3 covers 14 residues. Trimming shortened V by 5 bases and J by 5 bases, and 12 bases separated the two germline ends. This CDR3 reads CASSMGQWNEKLFF. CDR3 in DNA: TGTGCCAGCAGCATGGGACAATGGAATGAAAAACTGTTTTTT.

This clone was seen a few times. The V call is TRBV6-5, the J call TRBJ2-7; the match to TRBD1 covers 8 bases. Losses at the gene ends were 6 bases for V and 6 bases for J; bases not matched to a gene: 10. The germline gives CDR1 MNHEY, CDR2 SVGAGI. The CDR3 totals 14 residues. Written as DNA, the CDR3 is TGTGCCAGCAGGGTGACCGAGACAGGGGTCGAGCAGTACTTC. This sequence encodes CASRVTETGVEQYF.

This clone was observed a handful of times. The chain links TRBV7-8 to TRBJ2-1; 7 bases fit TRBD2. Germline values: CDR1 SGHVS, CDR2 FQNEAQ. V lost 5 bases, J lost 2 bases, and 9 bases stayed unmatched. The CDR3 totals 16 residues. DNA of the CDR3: TGTGCCAGCAGCCCCCAACCTAGCGGCGCCTACAATGAGCAGTTCTTC. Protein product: CASSPQPSGAYNEQFF. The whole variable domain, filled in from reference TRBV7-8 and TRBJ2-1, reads GAGVSQSPRYKVAKRGQDVALRCDPISGHVSLFWYQQALGQGPEFLTYFQNEAQLDKSGLPSDRFFAERPEGSVSTLKIQRTQQEDSAVYLCASSPQPSGAYNEQFFGPGTRLTVL.

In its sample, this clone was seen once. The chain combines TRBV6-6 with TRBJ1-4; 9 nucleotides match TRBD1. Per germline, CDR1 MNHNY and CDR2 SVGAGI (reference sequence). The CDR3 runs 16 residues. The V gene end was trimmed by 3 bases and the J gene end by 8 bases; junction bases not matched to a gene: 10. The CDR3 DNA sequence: TGTGCCAGCAGTTATGGACGGACAGGGGTGGTAGAAAAACTGTTTTTT. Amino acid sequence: CASSYGRTGVVEKLFF.

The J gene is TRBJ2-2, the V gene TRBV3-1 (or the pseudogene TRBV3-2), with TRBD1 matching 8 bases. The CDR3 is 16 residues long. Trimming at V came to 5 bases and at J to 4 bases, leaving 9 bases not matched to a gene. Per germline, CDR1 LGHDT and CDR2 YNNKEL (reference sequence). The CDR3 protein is CASSGARGRATGELFF. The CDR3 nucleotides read TGTGCCAGCAGCGGGGCCAGGGGGCGGGCCACCGGGGAGCTGTTTTTT.

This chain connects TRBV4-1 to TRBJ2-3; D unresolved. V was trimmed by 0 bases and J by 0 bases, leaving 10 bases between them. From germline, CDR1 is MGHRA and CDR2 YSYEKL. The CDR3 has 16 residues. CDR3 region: CASSQDPGRSTDTQYF. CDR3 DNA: TGCGCCAGCAGCCAAGATCCAGGCCGAAGCACAGATACGCAGTATTTT.

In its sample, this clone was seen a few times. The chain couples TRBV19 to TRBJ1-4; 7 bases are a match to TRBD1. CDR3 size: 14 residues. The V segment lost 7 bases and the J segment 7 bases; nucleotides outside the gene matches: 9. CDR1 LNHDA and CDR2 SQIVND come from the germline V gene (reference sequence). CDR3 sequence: CASKKGQLGEKLFF. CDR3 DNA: TGTGCCAGTAAAAAGGGACAGTTAGGTGAAAAACTGTTTTTT.

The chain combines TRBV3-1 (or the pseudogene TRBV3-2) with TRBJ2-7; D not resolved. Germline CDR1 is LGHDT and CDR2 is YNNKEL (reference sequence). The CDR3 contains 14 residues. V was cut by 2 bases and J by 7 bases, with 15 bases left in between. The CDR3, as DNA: TGTGCCAGCAGCCAAAAGCCCGGGTGGATGGAGCAGTACGTC. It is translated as CASSQKPGWMEQYV.

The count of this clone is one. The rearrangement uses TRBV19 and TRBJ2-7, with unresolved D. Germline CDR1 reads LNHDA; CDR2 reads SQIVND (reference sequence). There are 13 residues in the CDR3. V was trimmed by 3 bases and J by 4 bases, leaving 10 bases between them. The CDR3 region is CASSIQPGYEQYF. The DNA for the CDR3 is TGTGCCAGTAGTATTCAACCGGGTTACGAGCAGTACTTC. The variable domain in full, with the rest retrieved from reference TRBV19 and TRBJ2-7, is DGGITQSPKYLFRKEGQNVTLSCEQNLNHDAMYWYRQDPGQGLRLIYYSQIVNDFQKGDIAEGYSVSREKKESFPLTVTSAQKNPTAFYLCASSIQPGYEQYFGPGTRLTVT.

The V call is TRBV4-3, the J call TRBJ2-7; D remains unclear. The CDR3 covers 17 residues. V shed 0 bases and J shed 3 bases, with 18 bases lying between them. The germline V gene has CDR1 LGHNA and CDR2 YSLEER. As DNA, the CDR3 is TGCGCCAGCAGCCAAGAGGGTCGTGAAACAGCAGACTACGAGCAGTACGTC. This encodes CASSQEGRETADYEQYV.

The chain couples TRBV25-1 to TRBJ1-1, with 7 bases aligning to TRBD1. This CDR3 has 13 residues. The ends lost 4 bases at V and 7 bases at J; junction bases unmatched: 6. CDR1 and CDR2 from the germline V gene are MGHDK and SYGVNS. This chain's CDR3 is CASSVRGASEAFF. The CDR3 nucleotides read TGTGCCAGCAGTGTCAGGGGGGCCAGTGAAGCTTTCTTT.